The present T cell receptor beta chain was sequenced within a study of shared clonotypes between healthy human individuals. Background on the study: In total, the donors were two women and three men aged 18 to 49.

Note on this clone: No antigen is known for it. A far larger clone is only one base removed, so a read error is likely.

Study-wide findings and caveats: Investigators collected only blood, and repertoires in tissues likely differ. Clonotype sharing levels among donors were expected to vary with sequencing depth.

Per germline, CDR1 MNHEY and CDR2 SMNVEV (reference sequence). There are 14 residues in the CDR3. Each unsorted sample relied on about 100 million PBMCs as its source of genomic DNA. Generated by immunoSEQ multiplex PCR, the TCRdb table keeps only in-frame clones and is missing some. This table holds about half a million clones, over 75% found once. Sequencing was carried out using PBMCs. The sequence was obtained from a woman in her 40s in good health. Some clones in this sample may be carry-over from other donors' samples. The V gene is TRBV27, the J gene TRBJ2-7; D remains unclear. The DNA of the CDR3 is TGTGCCAACAGTTTTGATCGGCGAACCTACGAGCAGTACTTC. It encodes CANSFDRRTYEQYF.